Below, one T cell receptor beta chain is given with its context. Its antigen is unknown. No quality values exist for individual bases; no much larger clone is one base distant. This sample is part of a study of T cell responses to AZD1222 COVID-19 vaccine (dated by TCRdb to the early 2020s). The study in broad terms: TCR sequencing was performed for over 230 trial participants, of whom about 200 were given two doses of AZD1222 and around 26 were given two doses of MenACWY control vaccine. Trial participants were enrolled by age into 18-55, 56-69 and 70-plus year subgroups, with roughly 160, 29 and 62 TCR-sequenced participants respectively. General conclusions and limits of the study: In the small 56-69-year group, the increase in depth fell short of significance, most likely because of low power. A significant rise in spike-specific TCR breadth and depth was observed after two AZD1222 doses relative to day 0 and relative to MenACWY recipients. No day 14 peak-response samples were available, so repertoires were characterized only after the peak T cell response. Reportedly, close to half of the unique spike-specific TCRs recognized epitopes lying outside the regions that are mutated in the B.1.351 and B.1.1.7 variants. CD4 TCRs associated with the vaccine covered the entire spike protein, and the dominant responses were in regions 160-218 and 743-854. Conclusions about previously exposed vaccinees are limited, since just 5 to 7 AZD1222 recipients were seropositive for SARS-CoV-2 at baseline. Participants were mostly white British, with more females than males. The authors suggested clonal diversity may have been underestimated.

Explained via the paper, the time point label denotes: about 28 days (+/-7) after the second vaccine dose. AZD1222 recipients whose second dose came at about 4 weeks and those whose second dose came at about 12 weeks were combined into one group, since spike-specific TCR depth and breadth did not differ between the two schedules. Samples from vaccinated people were obtained from the UK trials COV001 and COV002, which included a single-blind randomized controlled phase 2/3 trial of AZD1222 (ChAdOx1 nCoV-19) in healthy adults. For TCRbeta chain sequencing, PBMC samples from trial participants were taken at day 0 and at day 28 after the second dose. The CDR3 regions of human TCRbeta chains were subjected to immunosequencing. In the original analysis: TCRs in the repertoires were compared against a reference library of SARS-CoV-2-specific TCRs that had been generated with the MIRA antigen-specificity platform. Breadth was defined as the fraction of unique TCRs that were SARS-CoV-2-associated. Depth was defined as the fraction of total T cells that were SARS-CoV-2-associated. Each spike-specific TCR was assigned to its reactive spike region and to a CD4 or CD8 class using the MIRA data. Log10-transformed breadth and depth values were compared by one-way ANOVA with Sidak's multiple comparisons tests. TCRdb limited this immuneACCESS table to in-frame rearrangements with V and J called. A share of clones is missing; checked studies link under half to unresolved V genes, and the rest is unexplained. V and J calls plus clone size are reproduced from that table; the DNA served to infer D and trimming. The sample table shows about 56,000 clones, and roughly three quarters are seen once. Roughly 5.2% of the sample is taken by the ten largest.

The CDR3 goes from the cysteine to the phenylalanine over 16 residues. CDR3 DNA only is kept here, 48 bases in frame from base 1. The receptor chain draws on TRBV21-1 and TRBJ1-4. TRBV21-1 has pseudogene status. The sample consisted of peripheral blood, taken 28 days after the second AZD1222 dose. This TCR came from an adult who received the AZD1222 COVID-19 vaccine. CDR3 loop: CASSKYDTRGGEKLFF. The DNA reads as follows: TGTGCCAGCAGCAAATATGACACCCGGGGTGGTGAAAAACTGTTTTTT.